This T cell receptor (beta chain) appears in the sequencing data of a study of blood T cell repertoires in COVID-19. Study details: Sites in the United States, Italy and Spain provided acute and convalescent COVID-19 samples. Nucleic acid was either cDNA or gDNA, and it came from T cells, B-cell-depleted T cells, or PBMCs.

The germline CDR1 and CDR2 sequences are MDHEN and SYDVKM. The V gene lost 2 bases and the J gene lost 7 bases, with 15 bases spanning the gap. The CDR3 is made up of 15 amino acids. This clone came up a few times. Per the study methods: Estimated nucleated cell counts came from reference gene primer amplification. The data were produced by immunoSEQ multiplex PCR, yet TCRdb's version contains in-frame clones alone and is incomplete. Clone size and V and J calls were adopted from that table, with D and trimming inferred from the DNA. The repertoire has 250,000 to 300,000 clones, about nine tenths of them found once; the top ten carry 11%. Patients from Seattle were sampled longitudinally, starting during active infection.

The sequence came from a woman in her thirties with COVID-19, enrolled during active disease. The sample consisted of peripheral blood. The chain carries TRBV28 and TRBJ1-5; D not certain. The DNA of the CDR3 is TGTGCCAGCAGTTTAGGGGAGGGTGGGTGGCAGCCCCAGCATTTT. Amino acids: CASSLGEGGWQPQHF.